These 21 T cell receptor beta chains originate from one sample sequenced in a study of vaccination and CD4 T cells after COVID-19. The Oncomine TCR Beta short-read assay sequenced DNA from cultured CD4+ T cells. Using its own MiXCR run on the PCR reads, TCRdb lists one record per CDR3 protein. Among approximately 15,000 distinct CDR3 sequences listed, 21% were seen once. Their antigen targets remain unknown. As to treatment: approximately 9-day PBMC culture with coronavirus spike peptide pools or control peptides (ViraFEST assay). Sample: CD4+ T cells from blood, cultured in vitro, taken before SARS-CoV-2 vaccination. The receptors shown here come from a human donor who received a COVID-19 vaccine.

The chain couples TRBV28 to TRBJ1-1, with 8 bases lining up with TRBD1. Germline CDR1 MDHEN, CDR2 SYDVKM. The V gene end was trimmed by 2 bases and the J gene end by 7 bases; junction bases not matched to a gene: 6. This CDR3 comprises 14 residues. The DNA of the CDR3 is TGTGCCAGCAGTTTACCAGGGGGCAATAGTGAAGCTTTCTTT. Its protein product is CASSLPGGNSEAFF.

The V call is TRBV24-1, the J call TRBJ2-1; D remains ambiguous. The germline CDR1 and CDR2 sequences are KGHDR and SFDVKD. CDR3 length equals 13 residues. V was shortened by 4 bases and J by 9 bases, with 12 bases between the two germline ends. The CDR3 DNA reads TGTGCCACCAGTGACCGAATCCGGGTTGAGCAGTTCTTC. Its translation is CATSDRIRVEQFF.

The rearrangement joins TRBV5-1 to TRBJ2-1, with unresolved D. From germline, CDR1 is SGHRS and CDR2 YFSETQ. This CDR3 spans 13 amino acids. Between the trimmed V and J ends, which lost 1 base and 5 bases, there was a span of 7 bases. The CDR3 DNA is TGCGCCAGCAGCTTGTCAGTCAACAATGAGCAGTTCTTC. Protein product: CASSLSVNNEQFF.

This clonotype is categorized as medium-sized. V is TRBV7-8 and J is TRBJ2-6; the D gene is possibly TRBD2 (5 bases). Germline V CDR1 and CDR2: SGHVS, FQNEAQ. This CDR3 has 16 residues. The V and J ends lost 1 base and 1 base respectively, with 8 bases between them. Here the CDR3 DNA reads TGTGCCAGCAGCTTAGTAACGGGGTCTGGGGCCAACGTCCTGACTTTC. It translates to CASSLVTGSGANVLTF.

This clonotype was seen a handful of times. This chain connects TRBV7-8 to TRBJ1-2, with D perhaps matching TRBD1 (5 bases). CDR3 length: 13 amino acids. Trimming removed 5 bases at V and 4 bases at J, with 11 bases between. In germline, CDR1 is SGHVS, CDR2 FQNEAQ. CDR3 sequence: CASSPAGSYGYTF. The CDR3 DNA reads TGTGCCAGCAGCCCCGCAGGGAGCTATGGCTACACCTTC. The whole variable domain, filled in from reference TRBV7-8 and TRBJ1-2, reads GAGVSQSPRYKVAKRGQDVALRCDPISGHVSLFWYQQALGQGPEFLTYFQNEAQLDKSGLPSDRFFAERPEGSVSTLKIQRTQQEDSAVYLCASSPAGSYGYTFGSGTRLTVV.

Relative to its sample, this clonotype is medium-sized. The rearrangement joins TRBV2 to TRBJ1-5; TRBD1 is a possible D gene (5 bases). There are 15 residues in the CDR3. Germline V gene data show CDR1 as SNHLY and CDR2 as FYNNEI. V was clipped by 8 bases and J by 1 base, with 15 bases between them. CDR3 DNA sequence: TGTGCCAGCCATTGGAGCCGGGACAGCAATCAGCCCCAGCATTTT. Translation gives CASHWSRDSNQPQHF.

Within the sample, this clonotype is medium-sized. This chain joins TRBV20-1 and TRBJ1-2; D uncertain. The CDR3 covers 14 residues. With 4 bases removed from V and 1 base from J, the gap between germline ends came to 13 bases. The germline CDR1 and CDR2 sequences are DFQATT and SNEGSKA (reference sequence). CDR3 DNA sequence: TGCAGTGCTAAGCATTGGAGACATAACTATGGCTACACCTTC. Translation: CSAKHWRHNYGYTF.

The chain couples TRBV20-1 to TRBJ2-3, with TRBD2 identical over 8 bases. V shed 3 bases and J 7 bases; nucleotides not matched to a gene: 9. Looked up from germline, CDR1 is DFQATT and CDR2 is SNEGSKA (reference sequence). The CDR3 extends over 14 amino acids. CDR3 nucleotide sequence: TGCAGTGCTAGTGATCGGGGGGGCCCCCATACGCAGTATTTT. It codes for CSASDRGGPHTQYF.

The sample holds a few counts of this clonotype. The rearrangement uses TRBV4-2 and TRBJ2-3; no definite D call. CDR1 and CDR2 (germline): LGHNA, YNFKEQ. V was cut by 0 bases and J by 2 bases, with 9 bases left in between. CDR3 size: 15 residues. The CDR3 is CASSQDSTATDTQYF. CDR3 coding DNA: TGTGCCAGCAGCCAAGACTCCACTGCCACAGATACGCAGTATTTT.

The chain employs TRBV20-1 and TRBJ1-1, with 10 bases identical to TRBD1. J gave up 7 bases and V 6 bases, and 11 bases lay outside the gene matches. Germline-derived CDR1 and CDR2 are DFQATT and SNEGSKA (reference sequence). The CDR3 covers 14 residues. The CDR3: CSAEHGTGDIEAFF. The CDR3 nucleotides read TGCAGTGCCGAGCATGGGACAGGGGACATTGAAGCTTTCTTT.

The chain couples TRBV2 to TRBJ2-1; TRBD1 matches 8 bases. The CDR3 spans 14 residues. Germline V gene sequence: CDR1 SNHLY, CDR2 FYNNEI. The junction had 8 bases not matched to a gene; V was cut back by 6 bases and J by 7 bases. The CDR3 region is CASSTGGSGNEQFF. CDR3 DNA sequence: TGTGCCAGCAGCACAGGGGGATCGGGGAATGAGCAGTTCTTC.

In this sample, this clonotype turned up a few times. This rearrangement joins TRBV10-1 to TRBJ1-1, with a possible D match to TRBD1 (6 bases). The CDR3 length is 14 residues. Per germline, CDR1 WNHNN and CDR2 SYGVQD (reference sequence). V was trimmed by 8 bases and J by 0 bases, leaving 13 bases between them. Here the CDR3 DNA reads TGCGCCAGCTCCAAGGGGGGGATGAACACTGAAGCTTTCTTT. It codes for CASSKGGMNTEAFF.

Sample share makes this clonotype medium-sized. V and J are TRBV20-1 and TRBJ2-3; D possibly corresponds to TRBD2 (5 bases). CDR3 length: 14 residues. Germline lookup yields CDR1 DFQATT and CDR2 SNEGSKA (reference sequence). V was shortened by 3 bases and J by 2 bases, with 12 bases between the two germline ends. This chain's CDR3 is CSASPVSDTDTQYF. The CDR3 region has the DNA TGCAGTGCTAGTCCCGTTAGCGACACAGATACGCAGTATTTT.

The sample holds a few counts of this clonotype. The chain couples TRBV20-1 to TRBJ2-5, with 9 bases lining up with TRBD1. This CDR3 spans 12 amino acids. The V and J ends lost 5 bases and 5 bases, in that order; junction bases with no gene match: 3. The germline V gene has CDR1 DFQATT and CDR2 SNEGSKA (reference sequence). This CDR3 is CSAGTGRETQYF. CDR3 bases: TGCAGTGCTGGGACAGGGCGGGAGACCCAGTACTTC.

The sample holds one count of this clonotype. The chain combines TRBV3-1 with TRBJ1-2; TRBD1 might be the D (5 bases). The CDR3 is 14 amino acids. The germline V gene has CDR1 LGHDT and CDR2 YNNKEL (reference sequence). Trimming shortened V by 0 bases and J by 8 bases, and 13 bases separated the two germline ends. The CDR3 protein is CASSQDRGLGGYTF. The CDR3, as DNA: TGTGCCAGCAGCCAAGACCGGGGCCTGGGAGGCTACACCTTC.

V and J are TRBV20-1 and TRBJ1-2; D gene unclear. CDR3 size: 12 residues. The germline CDR1 and CDR2 sequences are DFQATT and SNEGSKA (reference sequence). Between the trimmed V and J ends, which lost 3 bases and 8 bases, there was a span of 13 bases. The CDR3: CSASGDFSGYTF. The DNA for the CDR3 is TGCAGTGCTAGTGGAGATTTCAGCGGCTACACCTTC.

This clonotype is termed medium-sized (0.01 to 0.1%). The V and J genes are TRBV20-1 and TRBJ1-3; possibly TRBD1 for D (5 bases). This CDR3 region has 16 residues. Trimming cost V 0 bases and J 0 bases, with 12 bases left between them. CDR1 and CDR2 from the germline V gene are DFQATT and SNEGSKA (reference sequence). The CDR3 DNA is TGCAGTGCTAGAGATCGACAGATTCTCTCTGGAAACACCATATATTTT. Its translation: CSARDRQILSGNTIYF.

The CDR3 spells CSVNHSGSTQYF. The CDR3 nucleotides are TGCAGCGTTAATCATAGCGGTAGTACGCAGTATTTT. This rearrangement joins TRBV29-1 to TRBJ2-3; D is perhaps TRBD2 (6 bases). The V and J ends lost 5 bases and 8 bases respectively, with 14 bases between them. In germline, CDR1 is SQVTM, CDR2 ANQGSEA. CDR3 size: 12 residues.

This chain joins TRBV28 and TRBJ2-3, with TRBD2 matching 16 bases. The CDR3 has 19 amino acids. The junction had 8 bases not matched to a gene; V was cut back by 3 bases and J by 2 bases. The germline CDR1 and CDR2 sequences are MDHEN and SYDVKM. The CDR3 here is CASSFTGTSGGEDTDTQYF. The CDR3 coding sequence is TGTGCCAGCAGTTTCACCGGGACTAGCGGGGGGGAGGACACAGATACGCAGTATTTT. The whole variable domain, remainder taken from reference TRBV28 and TRBJ2-3, is DVKVTQSSRYLVKRTGEKVFLECVQDMDHENMFWYRQDPGLGLRLIYFSYDVKMKEKGDIPEGYSVSREKKERFSLILESASTNQTSMYLCASSFTGTSGGEDTDTQYFGPGTRLTVL.

This sequence joins TRBV6-4 and TRBJ2-1, with D unresolved. This CDR3 comprises 15 residues. Between the trimmed V and J ends, which lost 2 bases and 0 bases, there was a span of 8 bases. Germline assignment: CDR1 MRHNA and CDR2 SNTAGT. CDR3 residues: CASSDQASSYNEQFF. The CDR3 DNA follows: TGTGCCAGCAGTGACCAGGCTAGCTCCTACAATGAGCAGTTCTTC.

The table lists this clonotype with a few counts. The J gene is TRBJ1-4, the V gene TRBV20-1, with no clear D. Trimming took off 3 bases at V and 6 bases at J, with 11 bases between the two ends. Looked up from germline, CDR1 is DFQATT and CDR2 is SNEGSKA (reference sequence). The CDR3 consists of 13 residues. In nucleotides, the CDR3 is TGCAGTGCTAGCAGAGGGTTTGATGAAAAACTGTTTTTT. Its protein product is CSASRGFDEKLFF.